The text below deals with one T cell receptor (beta chain). The antigen is unknown. Trimming removed 0 bases at V and 5 bases at J, with 8 bases between. The CDR3 spans 14 residues. Germline CDR1 is MNHNY and CDR2 is SVGAGI (reference sequence). It was with 60 Vbeta and 13 Jbeta primers that the PCR ran. Sequencing was performed with immunoSEQ multiplex PCR; in TCRdb, only in-frame clones are kept and a portion is missing. The sample contains 150,000 to 200,000 clones, roughly 80% of which appear only once. This sample stems from a study of cytomegalovirus exposure and HLA in healthy donors. Whole-study context: A previous analysis identified more than 100 million unique TCR beta sequences derived from 180 million or so T cells. Study observations and caveats: Across all donors, roughly uniform sequencing depth was an assumption of the presence/absence analyses.

The donors comprised healthy bone marrow donors. The sample consisted of PBMCs. This chain uses TRBV6-6 with TRBJ1-5; D call uncertain. The sequence was obtained from a girl aged 5-17 years in good health and CMV-seropositive. The CDR3 coding sequence is TGTGCCAGCAGTTACTCTGCAGGCGATCAGCCCCAGCATTTT. It translates to CASSYSAGDQPQHF.